Listed below are T cell receptor beta chains from one sample, sequenced in a study of breast tumors, draining lymph nodes, adjacent tissues. TCRdb independently ran MiXCR on the multiplex PCR reads; one entry per CDR3 protein. Of around 250,000 distinct CDR3 sequences detected, less than 40% appear once; the ten largest clones hold approximately 4%. The sample consisted of axillary lymph node tissue. The receptors stem from a female donor with breast cancer. Some clones in this sample may be carry-over from other donors' samples. Both conserved end residues are part of each CDR3. Fields, in order: V gene, J gene, CDR3 protein.

v_call: TRBV27; j_call: TRBJ1-6; cdr3_aa: CASRRTTGSSYNSPLHF
v_call: TRBV5-6; j_call: TRBJ2-1; cdr3_aa: CASRRSGGLAGEEQFF
v_call: TRBV25-1; j_call: TRBJ1-3; cdr3_aa: CASSGGERFKSGNTIYF
v_call: TRBV5-4; j_call: TRBJ1-2; cdr3_aa: CASSSRVVVGYTF
v_call: TRBV7-3; j_call: TRBJ2-2; cdr3_aa: CASSAPGGGELFF
v_call: TRBV20-1; j_call: TRBJ2-7; cdr3_aa: CSAIRDYEQYF
v_call: TRBV28; j_call: TRBJ1-2; cdr3_aa: CATREGDYGYTF
v_call: TRBV14; j_call: TRBJ2-2; cdr3_aa: CASSQDWADTGELFF
v_call: TRBV2; j_call: TRBJ2-4; cdr3_aa: CASSATGLLAKNIQYF
v_call: TRBV4-3; j_call: TRBJ1-2; cdr3_aa: CASSQDARQNYGYTF
v_call: TRBV6-1; j_call: TRBJ1-4; cdr3_aa: CASSEAGQWAEALFF
v_call: TRBV12-3/TRBV12-4; j_call: TRBJ2-7; cdr3_aa: CASRDAGRGANGQYF
v_call: TRBV5-1; j_call: TRBJ1-1; cdr3_aa: CASSLAKGTEAFF
v_call: TRBV6-6; j_call: TRBJ2-1; cdr3_aa: CASNPGASGSLNEQFF
v_call: TRBV2; j_call: TRBJ2-6; cdr3_aa: CASSRTGGRSGANVLTF
v_call: TRBV29-1; j_call: TRBJ1-1; cdr3_aa: CSVDTRAGLGAFF
v_call: TRBV19; j_call: TRBJ1-4; cdr3_aa: CASSTNQGADGNEKLFF
v_call: TRBV5-1; j_call: TRBJ2-5; cdr3_aa: CASSSSGDGLWETQYF
v_call: TRBV29-1; j_call: TRBJ2-5; cdr3_aa: CSVSGLAGVETQYF
v_call: TRBV19; j_call: TRBJ1-2; cdr3_aa: CASSAGQGFGYTF
v_call: TRBV19; j_call: TRBJ2-1; cdr3_aa: CASSFGLAGRYNEQFF
v_call: TRBV2; j_call: TRBJ1-5; cdr3_aa: CASMLEGINQPQHF
v_call: TRBV28; j_call: TRBJ1-3; cdr3_aa: CASSPSLGPSGNTIYF
v_call: TRBV19; j_call: TRBJ2-1; cdr3_aa: CASSMVGRVDEQFF
v_call: TRBV11-2; j_call: TRBJ2-5; cdr3_aa: CASSLVNFSGGNQETQYF
v_call: TRBV5-6; j_call: TRBJ2-1; cdr3_aa: CASRTGLAINEQFF
v_call: TRBV30; j_call: TRBJ2-3; cdr3_aa: CAWSVGGGNTDTQYF
v_call: TRBV7-6; j_call: TRBJ2-2; cdr3_aa: CASSLRGGTGELFF
v_call: TRBV25-1; j_call: TRBJ1-5; cdr3_aa: CASSEPGQGAEETQHF
v_call: TRBV6-1; j_call: TRBJ2-2; cdr3_aa: CASSQLAGAIGELFF
v_call: TRBV25-1; j_call: TRBJ1-2; cdr3_aa: CASPGQGNYGYTF
v_call: TRBV12-3/TRBV12-4; j_call: TRBJ1-3; cdr3_aa: CASRRISGGMNF
v_call: TRBV7-3; j_call: TRBJ2-1; cdr3_aa: CASSSGRDRGNEQFF
v_call: TRBV5-1; j_call: TRBJ2-1; cdr3_aa: CASSLGAGLINEQFF
v_call: TRBV11-2; j_call: TRBJ2-4; cdr3_aa: CASSLSGGLAIQYF
v_call: TRBV7-6; j_call: TRBJ2-5; cdr3_aa: CASSLEEVETQYF
v_call: TRBV28; j_call: TRBJ2-7; cdr3_aa: CASSFHRVPYEQYF
v_call: TRBV20-1; j_call: TRBJ1-4; cdr3_aa: CSARVGGPLEKLFF
v_call: TRBV7-8; j_call: TRBJ1-3; cdr3_aa: CASSFDSPSHSGNTIYF
v_call: TRBV7-3; j_call: TRBJ2-7; cdr3_aa: CASSFYGGLAGAYEQYF
v_call: TRBV12-3/TRBV12-4; j_call: TRBJ2-2; cdr3_aa: CASSSGTGELFF
v_call: TRBV2; j_call: TRBJ2-1; cdr3_aa: CASSERGGGGDYNEQFF
v_call: TRBV2; j_call: TRBJ2-3; cdr3_aa: CASSPGTSTDTQYF
v_call: TRBV7-2; j_call: TRBJ2-1; cdr3_aa: CASSRPGSPNNEQFF
v_call: TRBV12-3/TRBV12-4; j_call: TRBJ1-2; cdr3_aa: CASSLGQGLGHGYTF
v_call: TRBV2; j_call: TRBJ1-5; cdr3_aa: CASSIQGTNQPQHF